These T cell receptor beta chains were read from a single sample in a study of blood T cell repertoires in COVID-19. Profiled with immunoSEQ multiplex PCR; TCRdb holds only in-frame clones, not every one. Counted here are fewer than 450,000 clones, roughly 87% occurring once; the ten biggest clones make up approximately 0.55%. Sample: PBMCs or T cells enriched from blood (not recorded which). The source is a man aged 18 to 35 who had recovered from COVID-19. The CDR3 runs from the conserved cysteine through the conserved F or W. D genes are given only for firm matches. Part of the rows lack a size; the others show once, few, many or a class for expanded clones.

>NA|TRBJ2-7|TRBV28|NA
TGTGCCAGCAGTTTAGGAGCCTACGAGCAGTACTTC
CASSLGAYEQYF
>NA|TRBJ1-1|TRBV6-5|once
TGTGCCAGCAGGAGGGGTACAGGGTCCACTGAAGCTTTCTTT
CASRRGTGSTEAFF
>NA|TRBJ1-1|TRBV4-1|NA
TGCGCCAGCAGCCAAGAGTTCGTAACGATAGGGGTGGGCACTGAAGCTTTCTTT
CASSQEFVTIGVGTEAFF
>NA|TRBJ1-1|TRBV11-2|NA
TGTGCCAGCAGCCTAATGAACACTGAAGCTTTCTTT
CASSLMNTEAFF
>TRBD1|TRBJ1-1|TRBV12-3/TRBV12-4|NA
TGTGCCAGCACCCCCCTGACAGGGGTCGGAGCTTTCTTT
CASTPLTGVGAFF
>NA|TRBJ1-2|TRBV19|NA
TGTGCCAGTAGTCTGCAGGTGAACTATGGCTACACCTTC
CASSLQVNYGYTF
>TRBD2|TRBJ2-7|TRBV7-9|NA
TGTGCCAGCAGCCCTACTAGCGGGGGGGAGGTATCCTACGAGCAGTACTTC
CASSPTSGGEVSYEQYF
>TRBD2|TRBJ2-1|TRBV19|NA
TGTGCCAGTAGCATAGCGGGGGGGCGCTACAATGAGCAGTTCTTC
CASSIAGGRYNEQFF
>TRBD1|TRBJ1-3|TRBV5-1|NA
TGCGCCAGCAGCTTGGCTCGGGACAGGAAAGCAAACACCATATATTTT
CASSLARDRKANTIYF
>TRBD2|TRBJ2-7|TRBV10-3|NA
TGTGCCATCAGTGGGTCACTAGCGGGAACTGACGAGCAGTACTTC
CAISGSLAGTDEQYF
>TRBD2|TRBJ2-7|TRBV18|NA
TGTGCCAGCTCACCACTTATGACTAGCGGGACCTACGAGCAGTACTTC
CASSPLMTSGTYEQYF
>NA|TRBJ1-5|TRBV28|NA
TGTGCCAGCAGTTTAGGCAGGGGAAGCAATCAGCCCCAGCATTTT
CASSLGRGSNQPQHF
>TRBD2|TRBJ2-7|TRBV7-8|NA
TGTGCCAGCAGCTTAGAATACAGCGGGGGGCTCTCGGGCGAGCAGTACTTC
CASSLEYSGGLSGEQYF
>NA|TRBJ1-5|TRBV25-1|NA
TGTGCCAGCAGACAGACAGGTCACCATCAGCCCCAGCATTTT
CASRQTGHHQPQHF
>TRBD1|TRBJ1-2|TRBV24-1|NA
TGTGCCACCCCCGACAGGGCTTGGGGCTACACCTTC
CATPDRAWGYTF
>TRBD1|TRBJ1-2|TRBV24-1|NA
TGTGCCACCAGTGATCTTACAGGGGGTGGCTACACCTTC
CATSDLTGGGYTF
>NA|TRBJ2-5|TRBV19|NA
TGTGCCAGTAGTACCCACCTGCGGGAGACCCAGTACTTC
CASSTHLRETQYF
>NA|TRBJ1-2|TRBV19|NA
TGTGCCAGTAAGTTGGGCGCAAACTATGGCTACACCTTC
CASKLGANYGYTF
>TRBD1|TRBJ1-2|TRBV30|once
TGTGCCTGGACACACCCGGGACAGGCGACGTTAGCTAACTATGGCTACACCTTC
CAWTHPGQATLANYGYTF
>TRBD2|TRBJ2-5|TRBV3-1/TRBV3-2|NA
TGTGCCAGCAGTATGACTAGCGGGGGGGCCAAGCAAGAGACCCAGTACTTC
CASSMTSGGAKQETQYF
>NA|TRBJ2-1|TRBV27|NA
TGTGCCAGCAACTCTTGGGAACAGGCCAATGAGCAGTTCTTC
CASNSWEQANEQFF
>NA|TRBJ1-2|TRBV12-3/TRBV12-4|once
TGTGCCAGCAGTCCGGCGGGAGGGGATGGCTACACCTTC
CASSPAGGDGYTF
>TRBD1|TRBJ2-3|TRBV5-4|once
TGTGCCAGCAGCTCACAGGGGGGCACAGATACGCAGTATTTT
CASSSQGGTDTQYF
>TRBD1|TRBJ1-3|TRBV25-1|NA
TGTGCCAGCAGCTTACAGGGGACCTCTGGAAACACCATATATTTT
CASSLQGTSGNTIYF
>TRBD1|TRBJ1-1|TRBV7-9|once
TGTGCCAGCAGCCGCTTGACAGGGGGATATAACACTGAAGCTTTCTTT
CASSRLTGGYNTEAFF
>TRBD1|TRBJ1-2|TRBV7-8|once
TGTGCCAGCAGCTTAGACAGGGGGGATGGGGGCTACACCTTC
CASSLDRGDGGYTF
>TRBD1|TRBJ1-6|TRBV20-1|NA
TGCAGTGCTAGTGGGACAGGGTCTAGTAATTCACCCCTCCACTTT
CSASGTGSSNSPLHF
>TRBD1|TRBJ2-5|TRBV30|NA
TGTGCCTTTTTCCGGGACAGGGGAGAGACCCAGTACTTC
CAFFRDRGETQYF
>TRBD1|TRBJ2-7|TRBV5-4|NA
TGTGCCAGCAGCTTGGGGGGGACAGGACTCTACGAGCAGTACTTC
CASSLGGTGLYEQYF
>NA|TRBJ2-1|TRBV15|NA
TGTGCCACCAGCAGGGAGCTAGCGACCAATGAGCAGTTCTTC
CATSRELATNEQFF
>NA|TRBJ2-5|TRBV20-1|NA
TGCAGTGCTAGTGTTGCAGAAGAGACCCAGTACTTC
CSASVAEETQYF
>TRBD2|TRBJ2-5|TRBV5-4|NA
TGTGCCAGCAGCTCGGGACTAGCGTCAGAGACCCAGTACTTC
CASSSGLASETQYF